These 22 T cell receptor beta chains originate from one sample sequenced in a study of Ad26.COV2.S vaccination and SARS-CoV-2 variants. Treatment: roughly 20 received Ad26.COV2.S at low or high dose, single or two shots; roughly five received placebo; per-sample allocation not given. Sample collection was performed on day 63 after the first vaccine or placebo injection. Using immunoSEQ multiplex PCR, the repertoire was profiled, and TCRdb retains in-frame clones only, with some absent. The table has 360,000 or so clones, around nine tenths seen once. Sequenced material: peripheral blood, taken in a trial of Ad26.COV2.S vaccine versus placebo. These receptors all stem from a person between 18 and 59 years old who received the Ad26.COV2.S COVID-19 vaccine or a placebo.

The J gene is TRBJ2-1, the V gene TRBV9; 10 nucleotides align to TRBD2. After removal of 4 bases from V and 7 bases from J, the junction contained 8 bases not matched to a gene. CDR3 length: 15 residues. Germline CDR1 and CDR2: SGDLS and YYNGEE. In DNA form, the CDR3 reads TGTGCCAGCAGCACCTTGACTAGCGGGTATAATGAGCAGTTCTTC. Translating gives CASSTLTSGYNEQFF.

A few counts support this clone. The chain recombines TRBV30 with TRBJ1-2, with D possibly TRBD1 on 5 matching bases. CDR1 is GTSNPN, CDR2 SVGIG, per germline (reference sequence). Trimming left V 2 bases short and J 1 base short, with 8 bases between. There are 13 residues in the CDR3. CDR3 DNA: TGTGCCTGGAGTTCAGGGATTAACTATGGCTACACCTTC. Its protein product is CAWSSGINYGYTF.

The chain carries TRBV7-9 and TRBJ2-7; 7 positions agree with TRBD1. Germline assignment: CDR1 SEHNR and CDR2 FQNEAQ (reference sequence). CDR3 length: 15 amino acids. V was pared by 3 bases and J by 0 bases, with 5 bases of the junction left unmatched. The CDR3 loop reads CASSLGQGVSYEQYF. CDR3 in DNA: TGTGCCAGCAGCTTGGGTCAGGGGGTCTCCTACGAGCAGTACTTC.

Only one count was recorded for this clone. The V and J genes are TRBV19 and TRBJ1-3; D ambiguous. This CDR3 contains 18 residues. Trimming left V 7 bases short and J 0 bases short, with 22 bases between. Germline V lookup: CDR1 LNHDA, CDR2 SQIVND (reference sequence). Here the CDR3 reads CASTFLASGQFSGNTIYF. CDR3 bases: TGTGCCAGTACCTTCCTCGCAAGTGGCCAATTCTCTGGAAACACCATATATTTT.

This chain joins TRBV12-3 or TRBV12-4 and TRBJ2-1, with unresolved D. Between the trimmed V and J ends, which lost 3 bases and 9 bases, there was a span of 9 bases. The CDR3 has 12 residues. The CDR3 region is CASSFIRFEQFF. As DNA, the CDR3 is TGTGCCAGCAGTTTTATAAGGTTTGAGCAGTTCTTC.

The chain carries TRBV7-3 and TRBJ2-1; D ambiguous. The CDR3 is made up of 11 amino acids. Trimming took off 6 bases at V and 6 bases at J, with 6 bases between the two ends. Germline-derived CDR1 and CDR2 are SGHTA and FQGTGA. CDR3 protein: CASRLSNEQFF. In nucleotides, the CDR3 is TGTGCCAGCAGGTTGTCCAATGAGCAGTTCTTC.

The rearrangement links TRBV9 to TRBJ2-1; 13 bases match TRBD2. Germline-derived CDR1 and CDR2 are SGDLS and YYNGEE. V shed 3 bases, J shed 8 bases, and the junction held 8 bases outside the gene matches. The CDR3 is 16 residues long. The CDR3 protein is CASSDRLAGGIHEQFF. CDR3 bases: TGTGCCAGCAGCGATCGACTAGCGGGGGGAATCCATGAGCAGTTCTTC.

V and J are TRBV4-3 and TRBJ1-2; tentatively, D is TRBD1 (5 bases). Germline V CDR1 and CDR2: LGHNA, YSLEER. The CDR3 covers 14 residues. V lost 0 bases, J lost 3 bases, and 8 bases lay in between. This CDR3 reads CASSQEPGDYGYTF. The CDR3 DNA reads as TGCGCCAGCAGCCAAGAGCCGGGGGACTATGGCTACACCTTC.

V is TRBV24-1 and J is TRBJ2-1, with 9 bases lining up with TRBD1. CDR1 and CDR2 (germline): KGHDR, SFDVKD. J gave up 7 bases and V 7 bases, and 10 bases lay outside the gene matches. The CDR3 runs 15 residues. The DNA for the CDR3 is TGTGCCACCAGCGGAACAGGGGGCGGTGGGAATGAGCAGTTCTTC. Translating gives CATSGTGGGGNEQFF.

The J gene is TRBJ2-3, the V gene TRBV24-1, with a weak D call TRBD2 (6 bases). Germline CDR1 reads KGHDR; CDR2 reads SFDVKD. Trimming pared 9 bases from V and 0 bases from J, leaving 9 bases between. The CDR3 has 13 residues. The CDR3 region has the DNA TGTGCCACCGGGGCGGGGAGCACAGATACGCAGTATTTT. Translated: CATGAGSTDTQYF.

The V and J genes are TRBV5-4 and TRBJ2-7, with D possibly matching TRBD2 (7 bases). Trimming took off 4 bases at V and 0 bases at J, with 14 bases between the two ends. The CDR3 has 15 amino acids. Germline values: CDR1 SGHNT, CDR2 YYREEE (reference sequence). The CDR3 sequence is CASSTRGAGSYEQYF. The CDR3 DNA reads TGTGCCAGCAGCACCCGGGGGGCAGGCTCCTACGAGCAGTACTTC.

CDR3 sequence (DNA): TGTGCCAGCAGCTTAGGAAGGCAGGTTCGCGAAAAACTGTTTTTT. As protein: CASSLGRQVREKLFF. This rearrangement joins TRBV7-9 to TRBJ1-4; D remains ambiguous. CDR3 length: 15 amino acids. Germline V gene lookup returns CDR1 SEHNR and CDR2 FQNEAQ (reference sequence). Trimming stripped 1 base from V and 8 bases from J, with 14 bases between. Supplemented by reference TRBV7-9 and TRBJ1-4, the full variable domain reads DTGVSQNPRHKITKRGQNVTFRCDPISEHNRLYWYRQTLGQGPEFLTYFQNEAQLEKSRLLSDRFSAERPKGSFSTLEIQRTEQGDSAMYLCASSLGRQVREKLFFGSGTQLSVL.

The rearrangement joins TRBV3-1 (or the pseudogene TRBV3-2) to TRBJ1-3, with 7 bases that match TRBD1. Trimming took 5 bases from V and 2 from J; bases not matched to a gene: 6. Germline loops: CDR1 LGHDT, CDR2 YNNKEL (reference sequence). There are 15 residues in the CDR3. CDR3 loop: CASSDRELAGNTIYF. CDR3 in DNA: TGTGCCAGCAGCGACAGGGAACTAGCTGGAAACACCATATATTTT.

The chain uses TRBV6-2 or TRBV6-3 and TRBJ2-3, with 8 bases aligning to TRBD2. CDR3 length equals 13 residues. From germline, CDR1 is MNHEY and CDR2 SVGEGT. Germline trimming cut 3 bases from V and 5 bases from J; bases unmatched to any gene: 1. The CDR3 DNA is TGTGCCAGCAGTTATACTAGCGGAGATACGCAGTATTTT. Protein sequence: CASSYTSGDTQYF.

The CDR3 sequence: CASSTGQGGQFF. The CDR3 DNA reads TGTGCCAGCAGCACTGGCCAGGGGGGCCAGTTCTTC. The chain recombines TRBV6-5 with TRBJ2-1; possible D gene TRBD1, 7 bases. Trimming shortened V by 6 bases and J by 13 bases, and 16 bases separated the two germline ends. Germline values: CDR1 MNHEY, CDR2 SVGAGI. The CDR3 length is 12 residues.

This clone appeared a single time. The J gene is TRBJ1-1, the V gene TRBV18; 8 positions agree with TRBD1. The CDR3 sequence is 13 residues long. J gave up 7 bases and V 4 bases, and 5 bases lay outside the gene matches. The germline CDR1 and CDR2 sequences are KGHSH and LQKENI. In DNA form, the CDR3 reads TGTGCCAGCTCACAAGGACAGGGAGTTGAAGCTTTCTTT. As protein: CASSQGQGVEAFF.

The chain carries TRBV11-2 and TRBJ2-3, with 10 bases fitting TRBD2. The V gene end was trimmed by 5 bases and the J gene end by 5 bases; junction bases not matched to a gene: 7. From germline, CDR1 is SGHAT and CDR2 FQNNGV. CDR3 length equals 15 residues. The CDR3 is CASSPAGGRVDTQYF. CDR3 nucleotides: TGTGCCAGCAGCCCAGCGGGGGGGCGGGTAGATACGCAGTATTTT.

The chain employs TRBV6-1 and TRBJ2-3, with 8 bases that match TRBD1. The CDR3 has 16 residues. J was trimmed by 0 bases and V by 3 bases; bases with no gene match: 5. Germline V gene data show CDR1 as MNHNS and CDR2 as SASEGT. The CDR3 here is CASSEIYRGSTDTQYF. As DNA, the CDR3 is TGTGCCAGCAGTGAGATTTACAGGGGGAGCACAGATACGCAGTATTTT.

The chain joins TRBV12-5 to TRBJ2-1; 11 bases agree with TRBD2. The V segment lost 5 bases and the J segment 5 bases; nucleotides outside the gene matches: 5. Germline CDR1 is LGHNT and CDR2 is FRNRAP. The CDR3 is 15 amino acids. As DNA, the CDR3 is TGTGCTAGTGGTGTAACGACTAGCGGGGACAATGAGCAGTTCTTC. It is translated as CASGVTTSGDNEQFF.

V usage is TRBV27 and J usage is TRBJ1-2; D is possibly TRBD1 (5 bases). Germline lookup yields CDR1 MNHEY and CDR2 SMNVEV (reference sequence). The CDR3 has 14 residues. V lost 2 bases to trimming and J lost 8 bases, with 15 bases between them. The CDR3 sequence is CASSLRGRWSGYTF. The CDR3 DNA reads as TGTGCCAGCAGTTTAAGGGGACGATGGAGCGGCTACACCTTC.

V is TRBV7-6 and J is TRBJ2-3; D is possibly TRBD1 (5 bases). The germline gives CDR1 SGHVS, CDR2 FNYEAQ. V was clipped by 1 base and J by 4 bases, with 18 bases between them. The CDR3 extends over 17 amino acids. The CDR3 reads CASSLGGAPYLADTQYF. The DNA for the CDR3 is TGTGCCAGCAGCTTAGGTGGGGCCCCTTACCTCGCAGATACGCAGTATTTT.

The rearrangement joins TRBV19 to TRBJ2-3; D remains ambiguous. The V gene's germline CDR1 is LNHDA and CDR2 SQIVND (reference sequence). The CDR3 spans 16 residues. Between the trimmed V and J ends, which lost 0 bases and 3 bases, there was a span of 13 bases. The CDR3 nucleotides are TGTGCCAGTAGTATAGAAATCGGTGGGCGGACAGATACGCAGTATTTT. Protein product: CASSIEIGGRTDTQYF.